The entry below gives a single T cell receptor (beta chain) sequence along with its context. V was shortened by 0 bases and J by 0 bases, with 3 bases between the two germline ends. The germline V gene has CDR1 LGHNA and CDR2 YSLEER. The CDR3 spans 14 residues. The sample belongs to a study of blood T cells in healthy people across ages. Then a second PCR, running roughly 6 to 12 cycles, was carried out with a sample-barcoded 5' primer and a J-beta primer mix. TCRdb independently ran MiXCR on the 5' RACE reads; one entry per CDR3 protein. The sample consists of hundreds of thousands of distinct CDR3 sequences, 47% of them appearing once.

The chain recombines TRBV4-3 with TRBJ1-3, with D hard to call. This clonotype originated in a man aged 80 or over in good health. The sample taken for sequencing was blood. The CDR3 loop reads CASSQDHSGNTIYF. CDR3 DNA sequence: TGCGCCAGCAGCCAAGACCACTCTGGAAACACCATATATTTT.